The 17 T cell receptor beta chains in this list originate from one sample, sequenced in a study of T cells in Graves' hyperthyroidism and ophthalmopathy. The source material, RNA transcripts, was used to amplify TCR beta CDR3 regions. The HTBI set primed first-round TCR CDR3 RT-PCR. Using its own MiXCR run on the multiplex PCR reads, TCRdb lists one record per CDR3 protein. The sample records approximately 600,000 distinct CDR3 sequences, about 20% being singletons. The material sequenced was blood. Receptor source: a man younger than 45 with Graves' ophthalmopathy.

In its sample, this clonotype was seen a few times. The chain uses TRBV29-1 and TRBJ2-7, with D possibly being TRBD2 (6 bases). The germline V and J ends were trimmed by 7 bases and 0 bases, with 16 bases remaining between them. Per germline, CDR1 SQVTM and CDR2 ANQGSEA. The CDR3 has 14 amino acids. The CDR3, as DNA: TGCAGCGCCTTCGGGAGTCCCAGCTCCTACGAGCAGTACTTC. Its protein product is CSAFGSPSSYEQYF.

In its sample, this clonotype was seen a few times. No conserved phenylalanine or tryptophan is present at the end of the CDR3, so a read error is the likely explanation. The V call is TRBV12-3 or TRBV12-4, the J call TRBJ1-3; 7 bases line up with TRBD1. V shed 5 bases and J 2 bases; nucleotides not matched to a gene: 12. This CDR3 contains 17 residues. CDR3 residues: CASSITLTGQAGNTIYI. CDR3 nucleotides: TGTGCCAGCAGTATAACCTTGACAGGGCAAGCTGGAAACACCATATATATT.

This clonotype was found many times. The genes are TRBV5-1 and TRBJ2-5; D gene ambiguous. CDR3 length: 13 residues. Deletions cut 3 bases from V and 1 base from J, with 7 bases between. Germline CDR1 and CDR2: SGHRS and YFSETQ. CDR3 region: CASSSAGQETQYF. The CDR3 DNA reads TGCGCCAGCAGCTCGGCTGGCCAAGAGACCCAGTACTTC.

This clonotype was found many times. The gene calls are TRBV3-1 and TRBJ2-1; TRBD2 aligns across 7 bases. Germline lookup yields CDR1 LGHDT and CDR2 YNNKEL (reference sequence). V was clipped by 2 bases and J by 0 bases; unmatched bases: 7. This CDR3 is 17 amino acids long. The CDR3 sequence: CASSQLKRGSSYNEQFF. CDR3 sequence (DNA): TGTGCCAGCAGCCAACTCAAGCGGGGAAGCTCCTACAATGAGCAGTTCTTC.

The rearrangement joins TRBV4-3 to TRBJ2-7; 10 bases align to TRBD1. With 0 bases clipped from V and 3 bases from J, the junction kept 5 bases outside the gene matches. The CDR3 runs to 16 residues. Germline V CDR1 and CDR2: LGHNA, YSLEER. CDR3 in amino acids: CASSQDERDRGYEQYF. The CDR3 DNA reads as TGCGCCAGCAGCCAAGATGAGAGGGACAGGGGCTACGAGCAGTACTTC.

The chain has TRBV7-3 and TRBJ2-1, with 7 bases identical to TRBD2. Trimming removed 5 bases from V and 0 bases from J; junction bases left unmatched: 7. The CDR3 loop spans 16 amino acids. Germline V gene data show CDR1 as SGHTA and CDR2 as FQGTGA. This CDR3 reads CASSVSSGGSYNEQFF. DNA of the CDR3: TGTGCCAGCAGCGTCTCTAGCGGAGGCTCCTACAATGAGCAGTTCTTC.

This clonotype came up a few times. The V call is TRBV28, the J call TRBJ2-1, with D perhaps matching TRBD2 (5 bases). The CDR3 loop spans 15 amino acids. The V end was cut by 2 bases, the J end by 5 bases, with 13 bases between. Germline CDR1 MDHEN, CDR2 SYDVKM. CDR3 nucleotide sequence: TGTGCCAGCAGTTTACTTTCCGAACTAGACAATGAGCAGTTCTTC. Its protein is CASSLLSELDNEQFF. The entire variable domain, with the rest obtained from reference TRBV28 and TRBJ2-1, is as follows: DVKVTQSSRYLVKRTGEKVFLECVQDMDHENMFWYRQDPGLGLRLIYFSYDVKMKEKGDIPEGYSVSREKKERFSLILESASTNQTSMYLCASSLLSELDNEQFFGPGTRLTVL.

This clonotype came up a few times. This chain uses TRBV3-1 with TRBJ2-3, with 7 bases lining up with TRBD1. Germline V gives CDR1 LGHDT, CDR2 YNNKEL (reference sequence). V lost 3 bases to trimming and J lost 4 bases; unmatched junction nucleotides: 4. The CDR3 is 14 amino acids. The CDR3, as DNA: TGTGCCAGCAGCCACCGACAGGGCTCAGATACGCAGTATTTT. This sequence encodes CASSHRQGSDTQYF.

This clonotype was observed at least ten times. The chain employs TRBV30 and TRBJ1-1; D is possibly TRBD1 (5 bases). Germline lookup yields CDR1 GTSNPN and CDR2 SVGIG (reference sequence). V was trimmed by 3 bases and J by 6 bases, leaving 17 bases between them. The length of the CDR3 is 14 residues. The CDR3: CAWRGVGLVSEAFF. Written as DNA, the CDR3 is TGTGCCTGGAGAGGGGTAGGATTGGTTTCTGAAGCTTTCTTT.

The table lists this clonotype with many counts. This rearrangement joins TRBV28 to TRBJ2-1; D ambiguous. V lost 7 bases and J 6 bases, leaving 10 bases between the germline ends. Germline-derived CDR1 and CDR2 are MDHEN and SYDVKM. The CDR3 has 12 amino acids. The CDR3 spells CASIDWGNEQFF. CDR3 sequence (DNA): TGTGCCAGCATTGACTGGGGCAATGAGCAGTTCTTC. The variable domain in full, with the rest retrieved from reference TRBV28 and TRBJ2-1, is DVKVTQSSRYLVKRTGEKVFLECVQDMDHENMFWYRQDPGLGLRLIYFSYDVKMKEKGDIPEGYSVSREKKERFSLILESASTNQTSMYLCASIDWGNEQFFGPGTRLTVL.

This clonotype has a handful of counts. This chain connects TRBV7-9 to TRBJ2-7; 8 nucleotides match TRBD2. This CDR3 is 16 amino acids long. CDR1 is SEHNR and CDR2 is FQNEAQ in the germline V gene (reference sequence). V was pared by 6 bases and J by 0 bases, with 10 bases of the junction left unmatched. The CDR3 here is CASRFTPGTSSYEQYF. DNA for the CDR3: TGTGCCAGCAGATTTACCCCCGGGACTAGCTCCTACGAGCAGTACTTC.

This clonotype ranks as medium-sized. The CDR3, as DNA: TGTGCCAGCTCACCCCCGACAGGGTCCTACAATGAGCAGTTCTTC. It is translated as CASSPPTGSYNEQFF. The chain links TRBV18 to TRBJ2-1; 7 nucleotides match TRBD1. Germline-derived CDR1 and CDR2 are KGHSH and LQKENI. Trimming took 3 bases from V and 1 from J; bases not matched to a gene: 3. The CDR3 extends over 15 amino acids. Full variable domain (outside the CDR3, taken from reference TRBV18 and TRBJ2-1): NAGVMQNPRHLVRRRGQEARLRCSPMKGHSHVYWYRQLPEEGLKFMVYLQKENIIDESGMPKERFSAEFPKEGPSILRIQQVVRGDSAAYFCASSPPTGSYNEQFFGPGTRLTVL.

The rearrangement joins TRBV4-2 to TRBJ1-4; tentatively, D is TRBD1 (5 bases). Trimming stripped 1 base from V and 10 bases from J, with 13 bases between. The CDR3 runs 14 residues. Germline V lookup: CDR1 LGHNA, CDR2 YNFKEQ. CDR3 coding DNA: TGTGCCAGCAGCCAAGGTGAAGGGACCGGAAAACTGTTTTTT. Encoded protein: CASSQGEGTGKLFF.

V and J are TRBV4-1 and TRBJ1-1; D is ambiguous. This CDR3 comprises 13 residues. V was cut by 4 bases and J by 1 base, with 7 bases left in between. Germline lookup yields CDR1 MGHRA and CDR2 YSYEKL. The CDR3 region has the DNA TGCGCCAGCAGCCGACCAGGGAACACTGAAGCTTTCTTT. Its protein product is CASSRPGNTEAFF.

Details on this clonotype: A read error may account for a junction end that differs from germline. This chain's CDR3 is CASSDDWGNTGELLF. The CDR3 DNA follows: TGTGCCAGCAGTGATGATTGGGGGAACACCGGGGAGCTGCTTTTT. The genes are TRBV2 and TRBJ2-2; D is possibly TRBD1 or TRBD2 (5 bases each). CDR3 length: 15 residues. In germline, CDR1 is SNHLY, CDR2 FYNNEI. Combining the CDR3 with reference TRBV2 and TRBJ2-2 gives the whole variable domain EPEVTQTPSHQVTQMGQEVILRCVPISNHLYFYWYRQILGQKVEFLVSFYNNEISEKSEIFDDQFSVERPDGSNFTLKIRSTKLEDSAMYFCASSDDWGNTGELLFGEGSRLTVL.

V and J are TRBV12-3 or TRBV12-4 and TRBJ2-7; 9 nucleotides line up with TRBD1. The V gene end was trimmed by 3 bases and the J gene end by 2 bases; junction bases not matched to a gene: 5. This CDR3 region has 15 residues. As DNA, the CDR3 is TGTGCCAGCAGTTTCAAGGGACAGGGCGCCTACGAGCAGTACTTC. Translating gives CASSFKGQGAYEQYF.

There are a few counts of this clonotype. V usage is TRBV7-9 and J usage is TRBJ2-7; possibly TRBD1 for D (5 bases). CDR1 and CDR2 (germline): SEHNR, FQNEAQ (reference sequence). V dropped 1 base and J dropped 7 bases, with 8 bases sitting between them. The CDR3 runs 12 residues. The CDR3 sequence: CASSLGTREQYF. In DNA form, the CDR3 reads TGTGCCAGCAGCTTAGGGACACGGGAGCAGTACTTC.